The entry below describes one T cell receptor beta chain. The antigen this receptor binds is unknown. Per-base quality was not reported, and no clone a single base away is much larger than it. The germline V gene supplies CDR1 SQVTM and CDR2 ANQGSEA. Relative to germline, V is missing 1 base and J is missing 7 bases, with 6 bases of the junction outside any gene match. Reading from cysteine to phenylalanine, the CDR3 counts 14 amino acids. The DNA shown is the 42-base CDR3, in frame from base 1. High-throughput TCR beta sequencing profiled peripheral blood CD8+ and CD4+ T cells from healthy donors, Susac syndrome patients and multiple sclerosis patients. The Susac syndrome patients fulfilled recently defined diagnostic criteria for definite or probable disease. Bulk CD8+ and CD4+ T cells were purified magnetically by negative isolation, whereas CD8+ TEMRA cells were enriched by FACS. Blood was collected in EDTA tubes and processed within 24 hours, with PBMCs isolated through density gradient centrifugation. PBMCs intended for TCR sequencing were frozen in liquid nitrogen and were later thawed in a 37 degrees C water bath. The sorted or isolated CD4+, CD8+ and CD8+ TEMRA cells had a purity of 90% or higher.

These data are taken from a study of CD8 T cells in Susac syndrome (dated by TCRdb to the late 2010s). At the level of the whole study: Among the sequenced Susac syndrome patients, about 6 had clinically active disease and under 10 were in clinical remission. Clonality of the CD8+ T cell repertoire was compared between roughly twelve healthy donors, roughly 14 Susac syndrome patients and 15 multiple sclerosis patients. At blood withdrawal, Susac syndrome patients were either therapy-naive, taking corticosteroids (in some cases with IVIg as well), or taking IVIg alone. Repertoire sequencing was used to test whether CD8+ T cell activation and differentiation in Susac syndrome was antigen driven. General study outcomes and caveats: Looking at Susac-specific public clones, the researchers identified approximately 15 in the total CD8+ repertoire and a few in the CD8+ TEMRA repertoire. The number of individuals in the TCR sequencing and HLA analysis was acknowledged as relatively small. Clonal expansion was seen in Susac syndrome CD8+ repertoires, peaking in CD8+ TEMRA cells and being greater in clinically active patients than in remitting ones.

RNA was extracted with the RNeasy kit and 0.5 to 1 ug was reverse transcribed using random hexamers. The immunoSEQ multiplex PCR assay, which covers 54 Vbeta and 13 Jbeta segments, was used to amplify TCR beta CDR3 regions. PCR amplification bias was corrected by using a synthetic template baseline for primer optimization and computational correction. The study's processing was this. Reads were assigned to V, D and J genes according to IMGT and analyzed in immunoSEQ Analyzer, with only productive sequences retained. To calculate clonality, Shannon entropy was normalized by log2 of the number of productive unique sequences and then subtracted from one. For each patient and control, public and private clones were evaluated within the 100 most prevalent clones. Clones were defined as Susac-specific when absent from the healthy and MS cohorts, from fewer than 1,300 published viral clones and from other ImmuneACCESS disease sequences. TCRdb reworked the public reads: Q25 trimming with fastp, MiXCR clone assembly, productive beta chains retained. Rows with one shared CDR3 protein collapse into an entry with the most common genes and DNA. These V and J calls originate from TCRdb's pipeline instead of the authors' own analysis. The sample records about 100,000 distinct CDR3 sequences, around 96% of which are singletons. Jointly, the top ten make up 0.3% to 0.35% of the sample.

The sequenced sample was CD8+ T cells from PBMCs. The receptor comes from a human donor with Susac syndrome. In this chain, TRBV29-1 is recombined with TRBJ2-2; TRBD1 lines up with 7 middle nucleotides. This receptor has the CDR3 CSVEVQGDHGELFF. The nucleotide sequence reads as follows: TGCAGCGTTGAAGTTCAGGGGGATCACGGGGAGCTGTTTTTT.